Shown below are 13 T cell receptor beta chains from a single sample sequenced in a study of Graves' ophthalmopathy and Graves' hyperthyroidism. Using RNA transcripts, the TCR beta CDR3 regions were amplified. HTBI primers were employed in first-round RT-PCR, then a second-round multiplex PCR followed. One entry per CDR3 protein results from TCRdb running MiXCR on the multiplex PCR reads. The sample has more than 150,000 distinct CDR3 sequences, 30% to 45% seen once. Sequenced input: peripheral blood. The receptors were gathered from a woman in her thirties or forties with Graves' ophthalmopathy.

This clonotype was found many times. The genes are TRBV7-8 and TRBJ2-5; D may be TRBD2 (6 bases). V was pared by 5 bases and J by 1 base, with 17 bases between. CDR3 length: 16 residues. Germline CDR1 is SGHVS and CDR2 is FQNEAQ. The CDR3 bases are TGTGCCAGCAGCCTCAAGCGGGTTATCTCCCAAGAGACCCAGTACTTC. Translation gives CASSLKRVISQETQYF.

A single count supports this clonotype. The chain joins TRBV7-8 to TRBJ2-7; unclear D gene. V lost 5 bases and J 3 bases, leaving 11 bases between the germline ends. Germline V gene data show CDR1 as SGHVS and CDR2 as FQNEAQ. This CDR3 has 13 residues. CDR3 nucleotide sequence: TGTGCCAGCAGCCGACAACAAGACTACGAGCAGTACTTC. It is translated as CASSRQQDYEQYF.

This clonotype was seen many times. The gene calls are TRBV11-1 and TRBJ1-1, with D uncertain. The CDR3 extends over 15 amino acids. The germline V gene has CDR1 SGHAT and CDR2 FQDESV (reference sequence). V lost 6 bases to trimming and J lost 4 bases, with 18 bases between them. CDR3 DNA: TGTGCCAGCAGTCCAACCGTGGGGATCGTCACTGAAGCTTTCTTT. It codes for CASSPTVGIVTEAFF.

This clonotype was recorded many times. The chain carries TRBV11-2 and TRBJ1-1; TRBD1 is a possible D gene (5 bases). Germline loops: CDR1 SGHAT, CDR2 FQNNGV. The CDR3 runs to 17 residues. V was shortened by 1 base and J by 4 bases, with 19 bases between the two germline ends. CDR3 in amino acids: CASSLGDVRGWVTEAFF. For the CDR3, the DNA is TGTGCCAGCAGCTTAGGGGACGTAAGGGGCTGGGTCACTGAAGCTTTCTTT.

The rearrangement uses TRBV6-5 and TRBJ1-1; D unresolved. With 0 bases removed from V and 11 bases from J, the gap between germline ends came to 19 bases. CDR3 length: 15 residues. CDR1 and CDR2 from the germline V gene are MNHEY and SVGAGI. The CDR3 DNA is TGTGCCAGCAGTTACTCGAAATTCGATCGGTTCCCCGCTTTCTTT. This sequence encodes CASSYSKFDRFPAFF.

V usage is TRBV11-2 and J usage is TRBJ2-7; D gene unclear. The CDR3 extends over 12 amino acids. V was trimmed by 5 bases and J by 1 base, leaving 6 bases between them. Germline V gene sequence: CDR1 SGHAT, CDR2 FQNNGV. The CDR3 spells CASSRLSYEQYF. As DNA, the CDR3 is TGTGCCAGCAGCCGGCTTTCCTACGAGCAGTACTTC.

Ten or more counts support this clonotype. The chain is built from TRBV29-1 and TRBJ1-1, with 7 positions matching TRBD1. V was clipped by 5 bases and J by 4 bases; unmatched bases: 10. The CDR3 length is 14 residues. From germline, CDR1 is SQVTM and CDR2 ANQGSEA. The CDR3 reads CSVNPQGEGTEAFF. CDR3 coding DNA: TGCAGCGTTAATCCCCAGGGGGAAGGCACTGAAGCTTTCTTT. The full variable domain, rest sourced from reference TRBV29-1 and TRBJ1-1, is SAVISQKPSRDICQRGTSLTIQCQVDSQVTMMFWYRQQPGQSLTLIATANQGSEATYESGFVIDKFPISRPNLTFSTLTVSNMSPEDSSIYLCSVNPQGEGTEAFFGQGTRLTVV.

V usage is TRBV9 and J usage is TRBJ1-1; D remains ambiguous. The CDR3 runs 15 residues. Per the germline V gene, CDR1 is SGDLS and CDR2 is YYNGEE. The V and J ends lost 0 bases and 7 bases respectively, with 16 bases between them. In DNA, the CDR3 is TGTGCCAGCAGCGTAGGTCCCCAAACAGCCTTTGAAGCTTTCTTT. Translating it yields CASSVGPQTAFEAFF.

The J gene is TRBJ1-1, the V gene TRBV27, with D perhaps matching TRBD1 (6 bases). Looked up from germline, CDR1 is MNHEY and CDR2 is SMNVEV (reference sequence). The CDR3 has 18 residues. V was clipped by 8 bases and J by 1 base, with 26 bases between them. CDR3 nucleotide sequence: TGTGCCAGCGTAAAAGGAGGGGGGACCTGGCGGGGGAACACTGAAGCTTTCTTT. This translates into CASVKGGGTWRGNTEAFF.

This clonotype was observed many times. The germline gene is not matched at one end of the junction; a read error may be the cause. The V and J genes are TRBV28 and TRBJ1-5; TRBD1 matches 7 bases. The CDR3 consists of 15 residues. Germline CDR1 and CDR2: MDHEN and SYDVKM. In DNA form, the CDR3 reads TGTGCCAGCAGTTTCTCGGGGGACAGCAGTCAGCCCCAGCATTTT. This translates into CASSFSGDSSQPQHF.

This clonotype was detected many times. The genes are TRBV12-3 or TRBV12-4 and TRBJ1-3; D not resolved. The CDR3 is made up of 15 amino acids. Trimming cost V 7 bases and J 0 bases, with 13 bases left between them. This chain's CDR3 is CASTPIWISGNTIYF. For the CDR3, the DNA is TGTGCCAGCACGCCTATATGGATCTCTGGAAACACCATATATTTT.

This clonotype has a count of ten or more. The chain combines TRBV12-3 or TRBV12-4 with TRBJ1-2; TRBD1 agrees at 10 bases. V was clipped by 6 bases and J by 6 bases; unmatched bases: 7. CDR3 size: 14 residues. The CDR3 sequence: CASRSGTGVNGYTF. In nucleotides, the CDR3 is TGTGCCAGCAGATCCGGGACAGGGGTAAATGGCTACACCTTC.

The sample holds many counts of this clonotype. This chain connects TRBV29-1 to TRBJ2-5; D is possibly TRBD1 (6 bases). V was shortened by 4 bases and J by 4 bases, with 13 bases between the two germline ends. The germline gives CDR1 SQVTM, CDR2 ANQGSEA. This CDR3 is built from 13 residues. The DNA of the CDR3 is TGCAGCGTTGGTTCAGGGGCGCGAGAGACCCAGTACTTC. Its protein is CSVGSGARETQYF.